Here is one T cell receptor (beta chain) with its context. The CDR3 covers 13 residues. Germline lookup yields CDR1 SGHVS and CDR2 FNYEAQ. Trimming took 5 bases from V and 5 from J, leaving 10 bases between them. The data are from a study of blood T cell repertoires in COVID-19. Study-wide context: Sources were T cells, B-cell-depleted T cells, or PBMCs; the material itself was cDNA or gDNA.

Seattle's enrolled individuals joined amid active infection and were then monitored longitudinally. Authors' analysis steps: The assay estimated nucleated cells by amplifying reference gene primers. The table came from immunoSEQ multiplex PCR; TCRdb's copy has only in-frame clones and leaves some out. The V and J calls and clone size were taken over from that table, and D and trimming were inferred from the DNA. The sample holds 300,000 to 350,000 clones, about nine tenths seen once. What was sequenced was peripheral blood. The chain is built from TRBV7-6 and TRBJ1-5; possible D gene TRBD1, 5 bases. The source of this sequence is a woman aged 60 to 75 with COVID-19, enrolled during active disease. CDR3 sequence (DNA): TGTGCCAGCAGCAGTCAGGGTCATCAGCCCCAGCATTTT. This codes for CASSSQGHQPQHF. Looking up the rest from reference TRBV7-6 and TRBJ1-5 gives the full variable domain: GAGVSQSPRYKVTKRGQDVALRCDPISGHVSLYWYRQALGQGPEFLTYFNYEAQQDKSGLPNDRFSAERPEGSISTLTIQRTEQRDSAMYRCASSSQGHQPQHFGDGTRLSIL.